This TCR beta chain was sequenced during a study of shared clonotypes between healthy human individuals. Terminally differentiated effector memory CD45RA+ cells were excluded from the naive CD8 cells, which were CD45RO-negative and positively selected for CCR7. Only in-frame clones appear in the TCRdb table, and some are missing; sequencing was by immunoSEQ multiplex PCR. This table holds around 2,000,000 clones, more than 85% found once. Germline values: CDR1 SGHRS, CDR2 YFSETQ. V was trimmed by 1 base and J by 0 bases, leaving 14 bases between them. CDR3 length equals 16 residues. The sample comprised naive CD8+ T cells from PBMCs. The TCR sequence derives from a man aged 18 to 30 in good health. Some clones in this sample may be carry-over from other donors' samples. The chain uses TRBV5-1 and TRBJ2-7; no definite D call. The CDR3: CASSLRAVANSYEQYF. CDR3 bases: TGCGCCAGCAGCTTGAGGGCAGTCGCCAACTCCTACGAGCAGTACTTC.